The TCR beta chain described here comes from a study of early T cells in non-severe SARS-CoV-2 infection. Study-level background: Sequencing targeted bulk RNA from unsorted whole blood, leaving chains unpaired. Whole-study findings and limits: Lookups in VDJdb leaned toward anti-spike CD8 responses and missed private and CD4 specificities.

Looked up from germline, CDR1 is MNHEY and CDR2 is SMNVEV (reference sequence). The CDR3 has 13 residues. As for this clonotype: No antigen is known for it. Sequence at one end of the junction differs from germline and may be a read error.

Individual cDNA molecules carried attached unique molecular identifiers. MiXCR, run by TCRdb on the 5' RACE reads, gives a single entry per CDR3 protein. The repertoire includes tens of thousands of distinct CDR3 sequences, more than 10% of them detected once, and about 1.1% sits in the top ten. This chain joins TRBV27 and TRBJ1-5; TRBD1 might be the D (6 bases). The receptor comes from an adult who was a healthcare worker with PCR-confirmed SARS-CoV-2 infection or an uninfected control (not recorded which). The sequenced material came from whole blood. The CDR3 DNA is TGTGCCAGCAGTAGGACAGCCTATCAGTCCCAGCATTTT. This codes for CASSRTAYQSQHF.